This T cell receptor (beta chain) stems from a study of shared clonotypes between healthy human individuals. Findings of the study overall: Relative to memory subsets, naive subsets generally showed larger estimated richness. The naive CD4 repertoires of several donors were compared, and approximately 4.5% of clonotypes were shared.

Deep was the level used in running the assay. The assay was immunoSEQ multiplex PCR, and TCRdb's table has in-frame clones only and misses some. Counted here are about 990,000 clones, around 78% occurring once; the ten biggest clones make up 0.5% to 0.65%. The germline V and J ends were trimmed by 1 base and 6 bases, with 7 bases remaining between them. There are 13 residues in the CDR3. The germline V gene has CDR1 SEHNR and CDR2 FQNEAQ (reference sequence). The table lists this clone with a few counts. The antigen is not known. The chain uses TRBV7-9 and TRBJ2-4; a weak D match, TRBD1 (5 bases). The sample taken for sequencing was memory CD4+ T cells from PBMCs. Subset denoted: CD45RA-negative fraction. This clonotype originated in a man between 18 and 29 years old in good health. Some clones in this sample may be carry-over from other donors' samples. The CDR3 DNA reads as TGTGCCAGCAGCTTAGTGCAGGGAAACATTCAGTACTTC. Its protein product is CASSLVQGNIQYF.